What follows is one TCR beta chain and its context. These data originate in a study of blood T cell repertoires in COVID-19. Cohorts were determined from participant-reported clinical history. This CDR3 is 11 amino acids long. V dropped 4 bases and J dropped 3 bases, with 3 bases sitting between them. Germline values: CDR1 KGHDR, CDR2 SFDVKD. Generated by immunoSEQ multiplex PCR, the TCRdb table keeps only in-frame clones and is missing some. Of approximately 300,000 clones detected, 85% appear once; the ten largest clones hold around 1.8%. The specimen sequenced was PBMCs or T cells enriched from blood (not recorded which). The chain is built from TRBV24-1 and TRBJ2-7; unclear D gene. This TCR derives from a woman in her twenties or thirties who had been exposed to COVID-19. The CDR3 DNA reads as TGTGCCACCAGTGACCGCTACGAGCAGTACTTC. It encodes CATSDRYEQYF.